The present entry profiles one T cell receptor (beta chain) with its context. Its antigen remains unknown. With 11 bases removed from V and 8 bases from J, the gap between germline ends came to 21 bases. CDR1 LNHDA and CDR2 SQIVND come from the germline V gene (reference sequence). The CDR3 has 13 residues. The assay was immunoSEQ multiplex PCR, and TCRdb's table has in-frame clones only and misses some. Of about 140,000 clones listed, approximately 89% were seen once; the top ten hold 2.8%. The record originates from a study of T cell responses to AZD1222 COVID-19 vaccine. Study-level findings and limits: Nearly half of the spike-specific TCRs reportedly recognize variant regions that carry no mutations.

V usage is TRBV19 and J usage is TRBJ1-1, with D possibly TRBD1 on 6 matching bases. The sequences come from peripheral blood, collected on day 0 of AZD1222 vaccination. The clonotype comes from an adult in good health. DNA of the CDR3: TGTGCCTGCTGCCCGATGGGGGCCAGAGAAGCTTTCTTT. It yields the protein CACCPMGAREAFF. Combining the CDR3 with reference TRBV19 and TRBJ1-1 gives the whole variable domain DGGITQSPKYLFRKEGQNVTLSCEQNLNHDAMYWYRQDPGQGLRLIYYSQIVNDFQKGDIAEGYSVSREKKESFPLTVTSAQKNPTAFYLCACCPMGAREAFFGQGTRLTVV.